The entry below describes one T cell receptor (beta chain). The data were obtained in a study of shared clonotypes between healthy human individuals. Measured with immunoSEQ multiplex PCR; TCRdb has only the in-frame clones, and not every one. This table holds some 510,000 clones, more than 65% found once. The CDR3 sequence is 16 residues long. Germline V gene sequence: CDR1 SEHNR, CDR2 FQNEAQ (reference sequence). V was clipped by 5 bases and J by 4 bases, with 17 bases between them. This rearrangement joins TRBV7-9 to TRBJ1-4; D call uncertain. Sequencing used PBMCs. This clonotype was sampled from a woman aged 40 to 50 in good health. Some clones in this sample may be carry-over from other donors' samples. CDR3 sequence (DNA): TGTGCCAGCAGCCCCAAGATAGGACGGATTAATGAAAAACTGTTTTTT. Translation: CASSPKIGRINEKLFF.